This is a list of T cell receptor beta chains from one sample in a study of shared clonotypes between healthy human individuals. Using immunoSEQ multiplex PCR, the repertoire was profiled, and TCRdb retains in-frame clones only, with some absent. The profile covers about 2,500,000 clones, with approximately 92% appearing a single time and 0.13% to 0.15% taken by the ten largest. Sequencing used naive CD4+ T cells sorted from blood. The receptors here all came from a man aged 18 to 30 in good health. Both conserved end residues are part of each CDR3. Fields, in order: CDR3 protein, CDR3 DNA, V gene, CDR3 length, clone size, J gene, D gene. The D gene is left open where the match is weak. Size is omitted from some rows. Given values are once, few, many or a class for expanded clones.

CDR3: CASSLERANYGYTF; DNA: TGTGCCAGCAGCTTGGAGAGGGCTAACTATGGCTACACCTTC; V: TRBV5-6; length: 14; size: -; J: TRBJ1-2; D: -
CDR3: CASSHAQWGTEAFF; DNA: TGTGCCAGCAGCCACGCGCAATGGGGCACTGAAGCTTTCTTT; V: TRBV11-2; length: 14; size: -; J: TRBJ1-1; D: -
CDR3: CAWSGTGVGYTF; DNA: TGTGCCTGGAGCGGGACAGGGGTCGGCTACACCTTC; V: TRBV30; length: 12; size: -; J: TRBJ1-2; D: TRBD1
CDR3: CAWSVRGSGSYEQYF; DNA: TGTGCCTGGAGTGTACGAGGTTCGGGCTCCTACGAGCAGTACTTC; V: TRBV30; length: 15; size: -; J: TRBJ2-7; D: -
CDR3: CASSIREGEKLFF; DNA: TGTGCCAGTAGTATACGGGAGGGTGAAAAACTGTTTTTT; V: TRBV19; length: 13; size: -; J: TRBJ1-4; D: -
CDR3: CASSLSPGSYNEQFF; DNA: TGTGCTAGCAGCTTATCCCCTGGCAGTTACAATGAGCAGTTCTTC; V: TRBV7-7; length: 15; size: -; J: TRBJ2-1; D: -
CDR3: CAWSTPRTLNYEQYF; DNA: TGTGCCTGGAGTACTCCTCGGACACTGAACTACGAGCAGTACTTC; V: TRBV30; length: 15; size: -; J: TRBJ2-7; D: -
CDR3: CASSWDSGGASNEQFF; DNA: TGTGCCAGCAGTTGGGATAGCGGGGGGGCTTCGAATGAGCAGTTCTTC; V: TRBV2; length: 16; size: -; J: TRBJ2-1; D: TRBD2
CDR3: CAINSGPGEKLFF; DNA: TGTGCCATCAATTCGGGCCCGGGGGAAAAACTGTTTTTT; V: TRBV10-3; length: 13; size: -; J: TRBJ1-4; D: -
CDR3: CASSLSFSTDTQYF; DNA: TGTGCCAGCAGCCTCTCCTTTAGCACAGATACGCAGTATTTT; V: TRBV7-9; length: 14; size: -; J: TRBJ2-3; D: -
CDR3: CASTARDREAEAFF; DNA: TGCGCCAGCACGGCCCGGGACAGGGAAGCTGAAGCTTTCTTT; V: TRBV5-1; length: 14; size: -; J: TRBJ1-1; D: TRBD1
CDR3: CASSDSEAEYEQYF; DNA: TGTGCCAGCAGTGACTCCGAGGCAGAGTACGAGCAGTACTTC; V: TRBV6-4; length: 14; size: -; J: TRBJ2-7; D: -
CDR3: CASRNGTGRTEAFF; DNA: TGCGCCAGCAGGAACGGGACAGGGAGAACTGAAGCTTTCTTT; V: TRBV5-1; length: 14; size: -; J: TRBJ1-1; D: TRBD1
CDR3: CASSVQGKDTDTQYF; DNA: TGTGCCAGCAGCGTACAGGGAAAGGACACAGATACGCAGTATTTT; V: TRBV7-8; length: 15; size: -; J: TRBJ2-3; D: -
CDR3: CASSLDPTAEAFF; DNA: TGTGCCAGCAGCTTAGACCCGACGGCAGAAGCTTTCTTT; V: TRBV7-2; length: 13; size: -; J: TRBJ1-1; D: -
CDR3: CASSPGPGTDTQYF; DNA: TGTGCTAGCAGCCCGGGACCCGGCACAGATACGCAGTATTTT; V: TRBV7-7; length: 14; size: once; J: TRBJ2-3; D: -
CDR3: CASTVGGTYGYTF; DNA: TGTGCCAGCACCGTGGGGGGGACCTATGGCTACACCTTC; V: TRBV25-1; length: 13; size: once; J: TRBJ1-2; D: -
CDR3: CASRQPGQSKITEAFF; DNA: TGCGCCAGCAGACAGCCGGGACAGTCGAAGATCACTGAAGCTTTCTTT; V: TRBV5-1; length: 16; size: -; J: TRBJ1-1; D: TRBD1
CDR3: CASSLVGRESEQYF; DNA: TGTGCCAGCAGCTTAGTCGGCAGGGAGTCCGAGCAGTACTTC; V: TRBV7-8; length: 14; size: once; J: TRBJ2-7; D: -
CDR3: CASTRQGTYEQYF; DNA: TGTGCCAGCACCCGACAGGGGACCTACGAGCAGTACTTC; V: TRBV6-1; length: 13; size: -; J: TRBJ2-7; D: TRBD1
CDR3: CASSLGQAPSDYTF; DNA: TGTGCCAGCAGCTTAGGACAGGCCCCTAGTGACTACACCTTC; V: TRBV7-2; length: 14; size: once; J: TRBJ1-2; D: -
CDR3: CAISRSYEQYF; DNA: TGTGCCATCAGCCGGAGCTACGAGCAGTACTTC; V: TRBV10-3; length: 11; size: once; J: TRBJ2-7; D: -
CDR3: CASSPAGGTDTQYF; DNA: TGTGCCAGCAGTCCGGCGGGAGGCACAGATACGCAGTATTTT; V: TRBV2; length: 14; size: -; J: TRBJ2-3; D: TRBD2
CDR3: CASSYNGEGRDYGYTF; DNA: TGTGCCAGCAGTTACAACGGAGAGGGGAGAGACTATGGCTACACCTTC; V: TRBV6-5; length: 16; size: -; J: TRBJ1-2; D: -
CDR3: CASSLARVGYTF; DNA: TGTGCCAGCAGCTTAGCCAGGGTTGGCTACACCTTC; V: TRBV5-4; length: 12; size: -; J: TRBJ1-2; D: -
CDR3: CASSLDRVGTEAFF; DNA: TGTGCCAGCAGCTTGGACAGGGTAGGAACTGAAGCTTTCTTT; V: TRBV5-4; length: 14; size: -; J: TRBJ1-1; D: -